This passage covers 7 T cell receptor beta chains from one sample sequenced in a study of blood T cells in healthy people across ages. The authors ran a second PCR of about 6 to 11 cycles using a sample-barcoded 5' primer and a J-beta primer mix. Each CDR3 protein gets one entry after TCRdb re-called the 5' RACE reads with MiXCR. The table has hundreds of thousands of distinct CDR3 sequences, approximately 25% seen once; the top ten hold more than 7.5%. These data were also reused for a study on T cells of mothers and their children.

The specimen was blood. These TCRs come from a boy aged 10-17 years in good health.

The gene calls are TRBV29-1 and TRBJ2-5; 7 nucleotides agree with TRBD1. The CDR3 is 16 residues long. V lost 3 bases to trimming and J lost 3 bases; unmatched junction nucleotides: 13. CDR1 SQVTM and CDR2 ANQGSEA come from the germline V gene. CDR3 loop: CSVESRATGIEETQYF. Here the CDR3 DNA reads TGCAGCGTTGAGAGCCGGGCGACAGGGATAGAAGAGACCCAGTACTTC. Combining the CDR3 with reference TRBV29-1 and TRBJ2-5 gives the whole variable domain SAVISQKPSRDICQRGTSLTIQCQVDSQVTMMFWYRQQPGQSLTLIATANQGSEATYESGFVIDKFPISRPNLTFSTLTVSNMSPEDSSIYLCSVESRATGIEETQYFGPGTRLLVL.

This clonotype was observed a few times. The chain is built from TRBV5-1 and TRBJ2-1, with D uncertain. Germline V CDR1 and CDR2: SGHRS, YFSETQ. This CDR3 is 13 amino acids long. Trimming stripped 5 bases from V and 10 bases from J, with 16 bases between. The CDR3 here is CASSVGGGVEQFF. CDR3 in DNA: TGCGCCAGCAGTGTCGGCGGCGGTGTAGAGCAGTTCTTC.

In the case of this clonotype: At one end the junction does not follow the germline gene, possibly because of a read error. The rearrangement links TRBV12-3 or TRBV12-4 to TRBJ2-1; 8 nucleotides agree with TRBD2. The CDR3 runs 14 residues. The CDR3 nucleotides read TGTGCCAGCGGTTTAACCGGGGGGGCGGATGAGCAGTTCTTC. Encoded protein: CASGLTGGADEQFF.

The chain carries TRBV7-9 and TRBJ2-3; no reliable D call. CDR1 SEHNR and CDR2 FQNEAQ come from the germline V gene (reference sequence). The CDR3 sequence is 12 residues long. The ends were cut back, 6 bases at V and 4 bases at J, with 8 bases in the middle. The CDR3 DNA reads as TGTGCCAGCAGTGGGATTGCAGATACGCAGTATTTT. Its translation: CASSGIADTQYF.

The chain couples TRBV15 to TRBJ1-1; a possible D gene is TRBD1 (5 bases). The CDR3 spans 11 residues. CDR1 is LNHNV and CDR2 is YYDKDF in the germline V gene (reference sequence). V dropped 6 bases and J dropped 5 bases, with 7 bases sitting between them. The CDR3 region is CATRKGTEAFF. CDR3 DNA sequence: TGTGCCACCAGAAAGGGGACTGAAGCTTTCTTT.

The sample holds a few counts of this clonotype. The chain combines TRBV29-1 with TRBJ1-4; D is perhaps TRBD1 (6 bases). The V gene lost 5 bases and the J gene lost 10 bases, with 17 bases spanning the gap. Per germline, CDR1 SQVTM and CDR2 ANQGSEA. The CDR3 is 13 amino acids. CDR3 sequence (DNA): TGCAGCGTTTACAGGGTGGCCGGTGCAAAACTGTTTTTT. It is translated as CSVYRVAGAKLFF.

The rearrangement joins TRBV29-1 to TRBJ1-2, with D tentatively TRBD1 (5 bases). The CDR3 has 15 residues. Germline assignment: CDR1 SQVTM and CDR2 ANQGSEA. Trimming shortened V by 4 bases and J by 5 bases, and 20 bases separated the two germline ends. DNA of the CDR3: TGCAGCGTTGTTCATCGGCAGGGTTTGTTTTATGGCTACACCTTC. Its translation is CSVVHRQGLFYGYTF.